These 21 T cell receptor beta chains were all obtained from the same sample, sequenced in a study of human T cells and chemical hapten exposure. Documented time point: patch test 3, about 24 weeks after DPC sensitization. Treatment noted: therapeutic diphenylcyclopropenone sensitization with weekly scalp DPC. TCRdb processed the RACE reads anew with MiXCR; each CDR3 protein has one entry. The sample carries over 55,000 distinct CDR3 sequences, approximately 10% recorded once. Sequenced here: whole blood, sampled in connection with sensitization to the hapten diphenylcyclopropenone (DPC). These TCRs come from a woman aged 50 to 60 with alopecia areata. Some clones in this sample may be carry-over from other donors' samples.

This clonotype was picked up many times. This chain connects TRBV20-1 to TRBJ1-6, with D perhaps matching TRBD1 (6 bases). The CDR3 spans 16 residues. Trimming left V 5 bases short and J 0 bases short, with 14 bases between. In germline, CDR1 is DFQATT, CDR2 SNEGSKA (reference sequence). The chain's CDR3 is CSASGDKGSYNSPLHF. CDR3 coding DNA: TGCAGTGCTTCCGGGGACAAAGGCTCCTATAATTCACCCCTCCACTTT.

Ten or more counts support this clonotype. The CDR3, as DNA: TGCAGCGTTGATTGGGGCACAACTAATGAAAAACTGTTTTTT. As protein: CSVDWGTTNEKLFF. The V call is TRBV29-1, the J call TRBJ1-4, with TRBD1 as a possible D gene (5 bases). This CDR3 is built from 14 residues. V lost 3 bases to trimming and J lost 0 bases, with 8 bases between them. Germline V gene lookup returns CDR1 SQVTM and CDR2 ANQGSEA.

The chain joins TRBV5-1 to TRBJ1-6; D might be TRBD1 (5 bases). This CDR3 is built from 14 residues. Deletions cut 0 bases from V and 10 bases from J, with 11 bases between. Germline V gene lookup returns CDR1 SGHRS and CDR2 YFSETQ. The CDR3 is CASSLVRGLSPLHF. The CDR3 DNA follows: TGCGCCAGCAGCTTGGTGCGGGGCCTCTCACCCCTCCACTTT.

The chain employs TRBV5-1 and TRBJ1-1; TRBD1 agrees at 7 bases. CDR1 SGHRS and CDR2 YFSETQ come from the germline V gene. V dropped 0 bases and J dropped 0; count of bases not matched to a gene: 5. CDR3 size: 16 residues. CDR3 protein: CASSLGLQGMNTEAFF. The CDR3 DNA reads as TGCGCCAGCAGCTTGGGACTACAGGGGATGAACACTGAAGCTTTCTTT. Full variable domain (rest looked up from reference TRBV5-1 and TRBJ1-1): KAGVTQTPRYLIKTRGQQVTLSCSPISGHRSVSWYQQTPGQGLQFLFEYFSETQRNKGNFPGRFSGRQFSNSRSEMNVSTLELGDSALYLCASSLGLQGMNTEAFFGQGTRLTVV.

V usage is TRBV6-5 and J usage is TRBJ2-6; a possible D gene is TRBD1 (6 bases). Trimming cost V 5 bases and J 0 bases, with 14 bases left between them. This CDR3 spans 17 amino acids. Germline V lookup: CDR1 MNHEY, CDR2 SVGAGI. CDR3 coding DNA: TGTGCCAGCAGTCCGGGACACGAATACTCTGGGGCCAACGTCCTGACTTTC. This gives the protein CASSPGHEYSGANVLTF.

At least ten counts were recorded for this clonotype. The chain employs TRBV3-1 and TRBJ1-1, with TRBD1 as a possible D gene (5 bases). V lost 0 bases and J 4 bases, leaving 18 bases between the germline ends. Per the germline V gene, CDR1 is LGHDT and CDR2 is YNNKEL (reference sequence). The CDR3 has 17 residues. CDR3 DNA sequence: TGTGCCAGCAGCCAAGAACTAGATTGGGGTAGGGGCACTGAAGCTTTCTTT. Protein: CASSQELDWGRGTEAFF.

This clonotype was seen only a few times. The gene calls are TRBV28 and TRBJ2-3; tentative D call: TRBD1 (5 bases). V was trimmed by 6 bases and J by 0 bases, leaving 13 bases between them. Germline V gene data show CDR1 as MDHEN and CDR2 as SYDVKM. The CDR3 length is 15 residues. The CDR3 DNA reads TGTGCCAGCAGCCCACCTCAGGGTAGCACAGATACGCAGTATTTT. Amino acid sequence: CASSPPQGSTDTQYF. The full variable domain, its missing parts supplied by reference TRBV28 and TRBJ2-3, is DVKVTQSSRYLVKRTGEKVFLECVQDMDHENMFWYRQDPGLGLRLIYFSYDVKMKEKGDIPEGYSVSREKKERFSLILESASTNQTSMYLCASSPPQGSTDTQYFGPGTRLTVL.

J is TRBJ2-7 and V is TRBV20-1; 7 bases map to TRBD1. Germline CDR1 and CDR2: DFQATT and SNEGSKA (reference sequence). V shed 3 bases and J 3 bases; nucleotides not matched to a gene: 5. This CDR3 has 13 amino acids. In DNA form, the CDR3 reads TGCAGTGCTAGCGGCAGGGGGTTCTACGAGCAGTACTTC. Protein: CSASGRGFYEQYF.

This clonotype was recorded many times. The chain has TRBV18 and TRBJ2-3; 11 bases are a match to TRBD2. Germline V gene data show CDR1 as KGHSH and CDR2 as LQKENI. This CDR3 region has 17 residues. J was trimmed by 4 bases and V by 3 bases; bases with no gene match: 9. CDR3 amino acids: CASSPGELAGGPDTQYF. In DNA, the CDR3 is TGTGCCAGCTCACCGGGGGAGCTAGCGGGAGGACCAGATACGCAGTATTTT.

This clonotype has a count of ten or more. The chain has TRBV11-2 and TRBJ2-6; D is unclear. Germline V gene lookup returns CDR1 SGHAT and CDR2 FQNNGV. The V end lost 3 bases, the J end lost 0 bases, and 6 bases lay between the germline ends. This CDR3 region has 15 residues. The CDR3: CASSFTYSGANVLTF. CDR3 in DNA: TGTGCCAGCAGCTTCACCTACTCTGGGGCCAACGTCCTGACTTTC.

This clonotype has a count of ten or more. The chain has TRBV6-2 or TRBV6-3 and TRBJ1-4, with TRBD1 matching 8 bases. Germline lookup yields CDR1 MNHEY and CDR2 SVGEGT. With V trimmed by 0 bases and J by 7 bases, 7 bases remained unmatched. There are 16 residues in the CDR3. The CDR3 reads CASSYSRVGTGEKLFF. The CDR3 region has the DNA TGTGCCAGCAGTTACTCACGTGTCGGGACAGGTGAAAAACTGTTTTTT.

This clonotype was counted between two and nine times. This chain uses TRBV28 with TRBJ1-1; 8 nucleotides match TRBD1. This CDR3 contains 14 residues. Germline trimming cut 2 bases from V and 6 bases from J; bases unmatched to any gene: 5. Germline V gene data show CDR1 as MDHEN and CDR2 as SYDVKM. CDR3 nucleotide sequence: TGTGCCAGCAGTTTACGATCGGACAGGGCTGAAGCTTTCTTT. Translated: CASSLRSDRAEAFF.

This clonotype was detected many times. CDR3 in DNA: TGTGCCAGCAGTTTGCCCGTCTTCGGCTCCTACGAGCAGTACTTC. Translated, it gives CASSLPVFGSYEQYF. This rearrangement joins TRBV28 to TRBJ2-7; D unresolved. Germline V gene lookup returns CDR1 MDHEN and CDR2 SYDVKM. The CDR3 has 15 residues. The V and J ends lost 3 bases and 0 bases respectively, with 12 bases between them. The full variable domain, its missing parts supplied by reference TRBV28 and TRBJ2-7, is DVKVTQSSRYLVKRTGEKVFLECVQDMDHENMFWYRQDPGLGLRLIYFSYDVKMKEKGDIPEGYSVSREKKERFSLILESASTNQTSMYLCASSLPVFGSYEQYFGPGTRLTVT.

The chain couples TRBV10-3 to TRBJ1-3; D is perhaps TRBD1 (5 bases). The germline V gene encodes CDR1 ENHRY and CDR2 SYGVKD. Trimming cost V 3 bases and J 4 bases, with 13 bases left between them. This CDR3 comprises 15 residues. DNA for the CDR3: TGTGCCATCAGTGAAAACGGGGCTAGCGGAAACACCATATATTTT. The encoded protein is CAISENGASGNTIYF.

In this sample, this clonotype turned up a few times. The chain combines TRBV9 with TRBJ2-1; 7 nucleotides match TRBD2. The CDR3 sequence is 15 residues long. Germline V gene sequence: CDR1 SGDLS, CDR2 YYNGEE. With 3 bases clipped from V and 9 bases from J, the junction kept 12 bases outside the gene matches. In nucleotides, the CDR3 is TGTGCCAGCAGCGCCCAGACTAGCACTTATACTGAGCAGTTCTTC. Its translation: CASSAQTSTYTEQFF.

In this sample, this clonotype turned up many times. The rearrangement joins TRBV2 to TRBJ2-1, with D perhaps matching TRBD2 (6 bases). Looked up from germline, CDR1 is SNHLY and CDR2 is FYNNEI. CDR3 length: 14 residues. The V and J ends lost 3 bases and 13 bases respectively, with 19 bases between them. The CDR3 reads CASSDSWGRYLQFF. The CDR3 DNA follows: TGTGCCAGCAGTGATTCGTGGGGGAGGTACCTTCAGTTCTTC.

The J gene is TRBJ2-5, the V gene TRBV10-3; D is perhaps TRBD1 (6 bases). The V gene lost 6 bases and the J gene lost 5 bases, with 13 bases spanning the gap. Looked up from germline, CDR1 is ENHRY and CDR2 is SYGVKD. The CDR3 loop spans 13 amino acids. CDR3 nucleotides: TGTGCCATCAGCCACAGGGCCGAGGAGACCCAGTACTTC. This encodes CAISHRAEETQYF.

This clonotype came up many times. The chain carries TRBV4-3 and TRBJ2-6, with D possibly TRBD1 on 5 matching bases. The CDR3 totals 18 residues. Germline-derived CDR1 and CDR2 are LGHNA and YSLEER. V was shortened by 1 base and J by 0 bases, with 13 bases between the two germline ends. The CDR3 protein is CASSQAISGASGANVLTF. CDR3 sequence (DNA): TGCGCCAGCAGCCAAGCCATTAGTGGGGCCTCTGGGGCCAACGTCCTGACTTTC.

This clonotype occurred many times. J is TRBJ1-1 and V is TRBV12-3 or TRBV12-4; a weak D match, TRBD1 (5 bases). The CDR3 is 14 residues long. The germline V and J ends were trimmed by 7 bases and 1 base, with 13 bases remaining between them. The CDR3, as DNA: TGTGCCAGCACCCTGGGACCGCCGAACACTGAAGCTTTCTTT. Translation: CASTLGPPNTEAFF.

The V and J genes are TRBV28 and TRBJ2-7; possible D gene TRBD1, 6 bases. The CDR3 runs to 15 residues. Trimming cost V 5 bases and J 5 bases, with 19 bases left between them. Germline V lookup: CDR1 MDHEN, CDR2 SYDVKM. The CDR3 here is CASSLRQAGNHEQYF. For the CDR3, the DNA is TGTGCCAGCAGTCTCCGACAGGCAGGTAATCACGAGCAGTACTTC.

This clonotype was counted only a few times. The chain links TRBV29-1 to TRBJ2-1; TRBD2 agrees at 10 bases. CDR1 and CDR2 (germline): SQVTM, ANQGSEA. The CDR3 extends over 15 amino acids. Trimming took 7 bases from V and 5 from J; bases not matched to a gene: 11. The CDR3 sequence: CSARTSGVLNNEQFF. In DNA, the CDR3 is TGCAGCGCCCGTACTAGCGGGGTGCTTAACAATGAGCAGTTCTTC.